This T cell receptor (beta chain) appears in the sequencing data of a study of PD-1 blockade in classical Hodgkin lymphoma (dated by TCRdb to the early 2020s). Context from the whole study: Nivolumab dosing was 3 mg/kg intravenously every 2 weeks, continuing until either disease progression or unacceptable toxicity. A peripheral blood immune signature of response to PD-1 blockade in classical Hodgkin lymphoma was defined using TCR beta sequencing and CyTOF.

Genomic DNA was isolated using the Qiagen DNeasy kit from unsorted PBMCs as well as from negatively selected CD4+ and CD8+ fractions. TCR beta CDR3 regions were subjected to amplification by immunoSEQ multiplex PCR with primers that anneal to V and J segments. A synthetic immune receptor repertoire was used to minimize amplification bias, and any residual bias was removed computationally once sequencing was done. The original methods were these. Custom Python scripts were used to quantify repertoire diversity as the Shannon entropy index. Unsorted, CD4+ and CD8+ repertoires were analyzed separately, except for combined analyses in which CD4+ and CD8+ sequences were merged in silico. Clonal expansion was defined as at least a 2-fold frequency increase after treatment relative to C1D1, with a pseudocount of 0.5 for undetected baseline clones. Singleton clones were defined as clones with 0 or 1 copy at C1D1, and non-singleton clones were defined as clones with 2 or more copies. By matching protein sequences in sorted samples from the same patient, clones expanded in unsorted samples were annotated as CD4+, CD8+ or unknown. Diversity changes from C1D1 to C4D1 were tested in paired samples using Wilcoxon tests. TCRdb retrieved this table from immuneACCESS and kept in-frame rearrangements only. Not all clones are present; in checked studies, unresolved V genes account for under half, and no reason is known for the remainder. That table gives V, J and clone size, and the DNA gave D and trimming. The sample table shows 46,000 or so clones, and over 75% are seen once. The ten largest clones represent approximately 35% of the sample.

Concerning this clone: Its binding antigen is unknown. Base qualities are not recorded, but no much larger clone differs from it by a single base.

Deletion took 2 bases off V and 8 bases off J, with a span of 18 bases between the germline ends. The CDR3 numbers 15 residues from cysteine through phenylalanine. Of the read, only the CDR3 DNA is kept; its 45 bases are in frame from base 1. The germline V gene gives CDR1 as MDHEN and CDR2 as SYDVKM. Study-wide findings and limitations: A significant rise by C4D1 was seen in CD4+ but not CD8+ TCR diversity (p=0.0027 vs p=0.16), with the rise being most apparent in complete responders (p=0.02). Among trial patients, those achieving complete response had baseline diversity similar to that of newly diagnosed patients, while diversity was significantly lower in partial responders and progressors. The study was limited to a single clinical trial cohort, and causes of repertoire differences, possibly disease activity or prior therapy, remained undefined. Lower diversity was seen in patients whose nivolumab began less than 1 year after ASCT, and these patients were left out of later analyses so that immune reconstitution would not confound the results. Baseline TCR diversity was reported to be lower in newly diagnosed patients than in healthy donors, and even lower in relapsed/refractory patients.

The time point label on this specimen signifies: cycle 4 day 1 (C4D1), after around six weeks of nivolumab. Relapse after autologous stem cell transplantation had occurred in all trial patients, and cohorts A, B and C were distinguished by prior brentuximab vedotin exposure. The trial cohort was composed of 56 patients with relapsed/refractory classical Hodgkin lymphoma, for whom complete response, partial response or progressive disease was recorded as best overall response. Trial patients were treated with single-agent nivolumab in the multi-cohort phase II CheckMate 205 trial. Best overall response was determined by an independent review committee according to the 2007 International Working Group response criteria. PBMCs from the trial were collected at three points: immediately before nivolumab initiation (C1D1), and during therapy at cycle 2 day 1 and cycle 4 day 1. Peripheral blood was collected in 8 mL Vacutainer Cell Preparation Tubes, from which PBMCs were isolated by centrifugation and then cryopreserved.

This TCR was sampled from a human donor with classical Hodgkin lymphoma. The starting material was peripheral blood mononuclear cells (PBMCs), obtained before the fourth cycle of nivolumab. The rearrangement combines TRBV28 with TRBJ1-2, and the D gene may be TRBD1, 5 bases matching. CDR3 sequence: CASSLIFGAYSGYTF. The nucleotides are TGTGCCAGCAGTTTAATTTTCGGGGCCTATTCCGGCTACACCTTC.